The 28 T cell receptor beta chains given below trace back to one sample, sequenced in a study of blood T cell repertoires in COVID-19. The table came from immunoSEQ multiplex PCR; TCRdb's copy has only in-frame clones and leaves some out. The table has about 250,000 clones, about four fifths seen once. The specimen was peripheral blood. These receptors all stem from a man older than 75 with acute or convalescent COVID-19.

The chain links TRBV4-1 to TRBJ1-2, with a tentative D call TRBD1 (5 bases). The CDR3 spans 15 residues. V lost 4 bases to trimming and J lost 6 bases, with 18 bases between them. Germline V gene sequence: CDR1 MGHRA, CDR2 YSYEKL. The CDR3 is CASSLATGTHNGYTF. As DNA, the CDR3 is TGCGCCAGCAGCCTTGCGACCGGGACTCATAATGGCTACACCTTC.

This rearrangement joins TRBV15 to TRBJ2-3, with TRBD2 matching 11 bases. Trimming cost V 0 bases and J 0 bases; bases outside gene matches: 8. Looked up from germline, CDR1 is LNHNV and CDR2 is YYDKDF (reference sequence). This CDR3 contains 19 residues. The CDR3 nucleotides are TGTGCCACCAGCAGAGATACAGCTAGCGGGAGGATTAGCACAGATACGCAGTATTTT. This encodes CATSRDTASGRISTDTQYF.

The chain has TRBV28 and TRBJ2-7; TRBD1 might be the D (6 bases). Per germline, CDR1 MDHEN and CDR2 SYDVKM. Between the trimmed V and J ends, which lost 1 base and 0 bases, there was a span of 10 bases. The length of the CDR3 is 15 residues. The CDR3 protein is CASSLSGTPSYEQYF. In DNA form, the CDR3 reads TGTGCCAGCAGTTTATCCGGGACACCCTCCTACGAGCAGTACTTC.

The genes are TRBV5-1 and TRBJ2-7; 7 nucleotides agree with TRBD2. CDR3 length equals 17 residues. V was pared by 4 bases and J by 0 bases, with 13 bases of the junction left unmatched. Germline lookup yields CDR1 SGHRS and CDR2 YFSETQ. CDR3 sequence (DNA): TGCGCCAGCAGCATGGGAGTTAGCGGGCAACACTCCTACGAGCAGTACTTC. As protein: CASSMGVSGQHSYEQYF. Supplemented by reference TRBV5-1 and TRBJ2-7, the full variable domain reads KAGVTQTPRYLIKTRGQQVTLSCSPISGHRSVSWYQQTPGQGLQFLFEYFSETQRNKGNFPGRFSGRQFSNSRSEMNVSTLELGDSALYLCASSMGVSGQHSYEQYFGPGTRLTVT.

CDR3 DNA sequence: TGCGCCAGCAGCTCCACTAGCGGGCCTTACAATGAGCAGTTCTTC. Amino acids: CASSSTSGPYNEQFF. J is TRBJ2-1 and V is TRBV5-1; 9 positions agree with TRBD2. V was clipped by 3 bases and J by 4 bases; unmatched bases: 5. CDR1 is SGHRS, CDR2 YFSETQ, per germline. The CDR3 extends over 15 amino acids.

V is TRBV3-1 (or the pseudogene TRBV3-2) and J is TRBJ2-5; D ambiguous. The germline V gene encodes CDR1 LGHDT and CDR2 YNNKEL (reference sequence). Trimming took off 2 bases at V and 14 bases at J, with 15 bases between the two ends. The CDR3 is made up of 12 amino acids. CDR3: CASSQLGLPLYF. Here the CDR3 DNA reads TGTGCCAGCAGCCAATTGGGCTTACCCCTCTACTTC.

The chain has TRBV5-1 and TRBJ1-4; unclear D gene. The CDR3 runs 14 residues. V was trimmed by 4 bases and J by 0 bases, leaving 7 bases between them. CDR1 and CDR2 from the germline V gene are SGHRS and YFSETQ. This CDR3 reads CASSPTTTNEKLFF. The CDR3 bases are TGCGCCAGCAGCCCGACAACAACTAATGAAAAACTGTTTTTT.

V and J are TRBV6-5 and TRBJ2-7; maybe TRBD2 (6 bases). Germline CDR1 MNHEY, CDR2 SVGAGI. This CDR3 has 15 amino acids. Trimming cost V 6 bases and J 5 bases, with 20 bases left between them. CDR3 nucleotide sequence: TGTGCCAGCAGCGGCCGGGGAGGAGGGGCCCACGAGCAGTACTTC. Its protein product is CASSGRGGGAHEQYF.

This clone was found a few times. The chain links TRBV3-1 (or the pseudogene TRBV3-2) to TRBJ2-1; tentative D call: TRBD2 (6 bases). This CDR3 is 15 amino acids long. Trimming pared 0 bases from V and 10 bases from J, leaving 16 bases between. In germline, CDR1 is LGHDT, CDR2 YNNKEL (reference sequence). CDR3 in DNA: TGTGCCAGCAGCCAAGACCCGGGACTTCCCACAGAGCAGTTCTTC. It codes for CASSQDPGLPTEQFF.

The J gene is TRBJ1-2, the V gene TRBV19; 7 nucleotides agree with TRBD1. The V segment lost 7 bases and the J segment 8 bases; nucleotides outside the gene matches: 7. The CDR3 is made up of 12 amino acids. The germline CDR1 and CDR2 sequences are LNHDA and SQIVND (reference sequence). The CDR3 coding sequence is TGTGCCAGTAAGGAGGGGGCAGGCGGCTACACCTTC. It codes for CASKEGAGGYTF.

This clone showed up just once. The rearrangement uses TRBV2 and TRBJ1-2; a possible D gene is TRBD1 (5 bases). The V and J ends lost 0 bases and 8 bases respectively, with 13 bases between them. CDR1 is SNHLY, CDR2 FYNNEI, per germline. The CDR3 totals 14 residues. The chain's CDR3 is CASSEASRVQGYTF. CDR3 sequence (DNA): TGTGCCAGCAGTGAAGCTTCCAGGGTTCAGGGCTACACCTTC.

The chain has TRBV5-1 and TRBJ2-3; D may be TRBD1 (5 bases). The V end lost 6 bases, the J end lost 0 bases, and 14 bases lay between the germline ends. The CDR3 covers 15 residues. Per the germline V gene, CDR1 is SGHRS and CDR2 is YFSETQ. CDR3 bases: TGCGCCAGCACCGTGGACACCCCAAGCACAGATACGCAGTATTTT. It yields the protein CASTVDTPSTDTQYF.

The V call is TRBV6-5, the J call TRBJ2-3, with TRBD1 matching over 11 bases. Trimming at V came to 6 bases and at J to 6 bases, leaving 5 bases not matched to a gene. CDR1 and CDR2 (germline): MNHEY, SVGAGI. This CDR3 region has 14 residues. CDR3 protein: CASRTGTGGDTQYF. CDR3 in DNA: TGTGCCAGCAGGACCGGGACAGGGGGGGATACGCAGTATTTT.

V is TRBV7-9 and J is TRBJ2-2; tentative D call: TRBD1 (5 bases). The CDR3 length is 14 residues. Germline-derived CDR1 and CDR2 are SEHNR and FQNEAQ (reference sequence). Trimming took off 5 bases at V and 6 bases at J, with 13 bases between the two ends. CDR3: CASSPSRVPGELFF. The CDR3 region has the DNA TGTGCCAGCAGCCCTTCCAGGGTTCCCGGGGAGCTGTTTTTT. The variable domain in full, completed from reference TRBV7-9 and TRBJ2-2, reads DTGVSQNPRHKITKRGQNVTFRCDPISEHNRLYWYRQTLGQGPEFLTYFQNEAQLEKSRLLSDRFSAERPKGSFSTLEIQRTEQGDSAMYLCASSPSRVPGELFFGEGSRLTVL.

This clone is a singleton in its sample. The rearrangement links TRBV3-1 (or the pseudogene TRBV3-2) to TRBJ2-3, with D maybe TRBD2 (5 bases). This CDR3 spans 15 amino acids. Germline values: CDR1 LGHDT, CDR2 YNNKEL (reference sequence). The V end was cut by 5 bases, the J end by 2 bases, with 14 bases between. The CDR3 DNA is TGTGCCAGCAGCAGGCGCGGGCATAACACAGATACGCAGTATTTT. This translates into CASSRRGHNTDTQYF.

CDR3 coding DNA: TGCGCCAGCAGCCAAGCAGGCCCCCCGATTAATCAGCCCCAGCATTTT. Translated: CASSQAGPPINQPQHF. The rearrangement links TRBV4-1 to TRBJ1-5; no firm D call. The CDR3 has 16 residues. Trimming stripped 1 base from V and 4 bases from J, with 14 bases between. CDR1 is MGHRA, CDR2 YSYEKL, per germline.

This chain links TRBV7-9 with TRBJ2-7, with a tentative D call TRBD1 (5 bases). The CDR3 loop spans 13 amino acids. V lost 6 bases and J lost 6, with 15 bases in between. The V gene's germline CDR1 is SEHNR and CDR2 FQNEAQ (reference sequence). The CDR3 region has the DNA TGTGCCAGCAGTCAGGACAAATCCGGCGAGCAGTACTTC. Its translation: CASSQDKSGEQYF.

The chain joins TRBV28 to TRBJ1-5, with TRBD1 identical over 9 bases. The trim removed 6 bases at V and 6 bases at J, leaving 9 bases unmatched. This CDR3 has 15 amino acids. Germline values: CDR1 MDHEN, CDR2 SYDVKM. CDR3 protein: CASRTRDRVFQPQHF. CDR3 DNA: TGTGCCAGCAGGACCCGGGACAGGGTGTTTCAGCCCCAGCATTTT. Combining the CDR3 with reference TRBV28 and TRBJ1-5 gives the whole variable domain DVKVTQSSRYLVKRTGEKVFLECVQDMDHENMFWYRQDPGLGLRLIYFSYDVKMKEKGDIPEGYSVSREKKERFSLILESASTNQTSMYLCASRTRDRVFQPQHFGDGTRLSIL.

The CDR3 DNA reads TGTGCCAGTAGTCCTGATGTAGGCAGGCGGAACACTGAAGCTTTCTTT. This encodes CASSPDVGRRNTEAFF. The J gene is TRBJ1-1, the V gene TRBV19; D gene uncertain. V was shortened by 5 bases and J by 1 base, with 17 bases between the two germline ends. Germline V CDR1 and CDR2: LNHDA, SQIVND (reference sequence). The CDR3 is 16 residues long.

This sequence joins TRBV11-3 and TRBJ2-1, with 14 bases identical to TRBD2. V was pared by 5 bases and J by 6 bases, with 6 bases of the junction left unmatched. The CDR3 extends over 16 amino acids. CDR1 SGHNT and CDR2 YENEEA come from the germline V gene. The CDR3 DNA follows: TGTGCCAGCAGCGCGGGACTAGCGGGAGTGGGCAATGAGCAGTTCTTC. Residues: CASSAGLAGVGNEQFF.

The J gene is TRBJ1-1, the V gene TRBV14, with D uncertain. Germline CDR1 and CDR2: SGHDN and FVKESK. V lost 2 bases and J lost 0, with 4 bases in between. The length of the CDR3 is 13 residues. CDR3 residues: CASSQFMNTEAFF. The CDR3 nucleotides are TGTGCCAGCAGCCAATTTATGAACACTGAAGCTTTCTTT.

The chain combines TRBV24-1 with TRBJ1-2; D gene ambiguous. This CDR3 is built from 13 residues. The V and J ends lost 10 bases and 8 bases respectively, with 19 bases between them. CDR1 is KGHDR, CDR2 SFDVKD, per germline. The CDR3 DNA follows: TGTGCCACTGTGGGCTCTCGGTCTGAGGGCTACACCTTC. Amino acid sequence: CATVGSRSEGYTF.

The V gene is TRBV2, the J gene TRBJ1-2, with TRBD1 as a possible D gene (5 bases). The germline CDR1 and CDR2 sequences are SNHLY and FYNNEI. V dropped 4 bases and J dropped 5 bases, with 11 bases sitting between them. CDR3 size: 13 residues. CDR3 sequence (DNA): TGTGCCAGCAGTGTTAAGACAGCGTATGGCTACACCTTC. This translates into CASSVKTAYGYTF.

This chain joins TRBV6-5 and TRBJ1-4; possible D gene TRBD1, 5 bases. Germline assignment: CDR1 MNHEY and CDR2 SVGAGI. The CDR3 sequence is 13 residues long. Trimming removed 7 bases from V and 8 bases from J, with 14 bases in between. The CDR3 sequence: CASTRLYREKLFF. The CDR3 DNA is TGTGCCAGCACCCGGTTATACAGGGAAAAACTGTTTTTT.

The V gene is TRBV6-5, the J gene TRBJ2-1; 8 positions agree with TRBD2. The CDR3 runs 15 residues. V trimming: 4 bases; J trimming: 6 bases; junction bases outside the gene matches: 8. CDR1 MNHEY and CDR2 SVGAGI come from the germline V gene. The CDR3 loop reads CASSSPGTRTNEQFF. The CDR3 DNA sequence: TGTGCCAGCAGTTCGCCCGGGACTAGAACCAATGAGCAGTTCTTC.

The J gene is TRBJ2-1, the V gene TRBV25-1; 7 positions agree with TRBD2. With 4 bases clipped from V and 4 bases from J, the junction kept 7 bases outside the gene matches. The germline CDR1 and CDR2 sequences are MGHDK and SYGVNS. The CDR3 runs 15 residues. The DNA of the CDR3 is TGTGCCAGCAGTGTTCGCGGGAGTCCTTACAATGAGCAGTTCTTC. Amino acids: CASSVRGSPYNEQFF.

The J gene is TRBJ2-4, the V gene TRBV7-2; D might be TRBD2 (6 bases). Germline lookup yields CDR1 SGHTA and CDR2 FQGNSA. This CDR3 has 15 residues. Trimming shortened V by 1 base and J by 9 bases, and 16 bases separated the two germline ends. CDR3 residues: CASSLVRGGESIQYF. CDR3 nucleotides: TGTGCCAGCAGCTTAGTTCGAGGCGGGGAGAGCATTCAGTACTTC.

The chain is built from TRBV19 and TRBJ1-2, with a tentative D call TRBD1 (5 bases). CDR3 length equals 13 residues. Germline assignment: CDR1 LNHDA and CDR2 SQIVND (reference sequence). V lost 4 bases and J lost 6, with 12 bases in between. The CDR3 DNA reads TGTGCCAGTAGTAGGATTGGGGCGAATGGCTACACCTTC. It translates to CASSRIGANGYTF.